A few counts support the clone carrying this T cell receptor beta chain. Its antigen is unknown. This record comes from a study of cytomegalovirus exposure and HLA in healthy donors. Study at large: An early data release held tens of millions of unique TCRs from HLA-typed donors. Notes on the study in general: HLA restriction was apparent for most CMV-associated TCR beta chains in a later analysis. Presence/absence results assume similar sequencing depth per donor, which may not hold.

Primers included in the PCR were 60 Vbeta and 13 Jbeta primers. The assay was immunoSEQ multiplex PCR, and TCRdb's table has in-frame clones only and misses some. The sample yields about 88,000 clones, 70% to 90% seen once. CDR1 and CDR2 (germline): LGHNA, YNFKEQ. The CDR3 runs 17 residues. After removal of 4 bases from V and 2 bases from J, the junction contained 7 bases not matched to a gene. This clonotype was sampled from a man younger than 30 in good health and CMV-seronegative. The sample taken for sequencing was PBMCs. This sequence joins TRBV4-2 and TRBJ2-7; 14 nucleotides agree with TRBD2. Here the CDR3 DNA reads TGTGCCAGCAGCCCCGGACTAGCGGGAGGCCTGGCCTACGAGCAGTACTTC. Amino acids: CASSPGLAGGLAYEQYF.